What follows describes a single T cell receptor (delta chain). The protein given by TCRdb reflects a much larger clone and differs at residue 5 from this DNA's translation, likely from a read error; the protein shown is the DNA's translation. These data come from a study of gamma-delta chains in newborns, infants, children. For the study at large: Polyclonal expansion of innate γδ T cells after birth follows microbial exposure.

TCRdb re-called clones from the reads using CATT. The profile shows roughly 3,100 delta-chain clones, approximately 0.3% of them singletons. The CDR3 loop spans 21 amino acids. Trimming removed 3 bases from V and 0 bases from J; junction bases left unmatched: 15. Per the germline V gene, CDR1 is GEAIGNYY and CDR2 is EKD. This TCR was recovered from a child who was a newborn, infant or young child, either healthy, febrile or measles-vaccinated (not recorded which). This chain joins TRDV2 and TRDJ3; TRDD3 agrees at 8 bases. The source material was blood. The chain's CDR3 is CACDAVTGGQVSSWDTRQMFF. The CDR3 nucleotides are TGTGCCTGTGACGCGGTTACTGGGGGTCAAGTCAGCTCCTGGGACACCCGACAGATGTTTTTC.